This passage covers 25 T cell receptor beta chains from one sample sequenced in a study of cytomegalovirus exposure and HLA in healthy donors. The PCR used 60 Vbeta and 13 Jbeta primers. Data came from immunoSEQ multiplex PCR; TCRdb stores just in-frame clones and leaves some out. The sample has about 120,000 clones; about 8% are singletons. Sequenced material: PBMCs. Receptors were obtained from a woman in her forties in good health and CMV-seropositive.

This clone was seen more than once but under ten times. This rearrangement joins TRBV10-2 to TRBJ1-5; 8 bases align to TRBD1. With 6 bases clipped from V and 7 bases from J, the junction kept 11 bases outside the gene matches. The CDR3 spans 15 residues. Germline assignment: CDR1 WSHSY and CDR2 SAAADI. The CDR3 nucleotides are TGCGCCAGCAGCCAGGACAGGGCGGCGGGACAGCCCCAGCATTTT. It yields the protein CASSQDRAAGQPQHF.

This chain links TRBV30 with TRBJ2-3; 8 bases agree with TRBD2. The CDR3 length is 15 residues. Germline-derived CDR1 and CDR2 are GTSNPN and SVGIG (reference sequence). Germline trimming cut 4 bases from V and 5 bases from J; bases unmatched to any gene: 11. CDR3 bases: TGTGCCTGGACCCTGTACGGGGGGGCCATAGATACGCAGTATTTT. It is translated as CAWTLYGGAIDTQYF.

This clone was seen a handful of times. This chain joins TRBV5-6 and TRBJ1-1; D unresolved. CDR3 length: 15 amino acids. V lost 2 bases, J lost 1 base, and 12 bases lay in between. Germline CDR1 and CDR2: SGHDT and YYEEEE. The CDR3 nucleotides are TGTGCCAGCAGCTTTTTGGAGGGTCGGAACACTGAAGCTTTCTTT. Its protein product is CASSFLEGRNTEAFF. Drawing the rest from reference TRBV5-6 and TRBJ1-1, the complete variable domain is DAGVTQSPTHLIKTRGQQVTLRCSPKSGHDTVSWYQQALGQGPQFIFQYYEEEERQRGNFPDRFSGHQFPNYSSELNVNALLLGDSALYLCASSFLEGRNTEAFFGQGTRLTVV.

This clone came up a few times. The chain links TRBV29-1 to TRBJ2-7; 7 nucleotides align to TRBD1. Germline CDR1 SQVTM, CDR2 ANQGSEA. The CDR3 loop spans 12 amino acids. V gave up 6 bases and J gave up 3 bases; unmatched junction bases: 5. The CDR3 sequence is CSVWDRNYEQYF. CDR3 nucleotides: TGCAGCGTGTGGGACAGAAACTACGAGCAGTACTTC.

This clone appeared a few times. The chain is built from TRBV4-2 and TRBJ1-4; D might be TRBD1 (6 bases). The CDR3 has 16 amino acids. Germline values: CDR1 LGHNA, CDR2 YNFKEQ. V lost 2 bases, J lost 2 bases, and 12 bases lay in between. The CDR3 reads CASSQTTGSTNEKLFF. CDR3 sequence (DNA): TGTGCCAGCAGCCAAACCACAGGGTCTACTAATGAAAAACTGTTTTTT.

This clone was detected only a few times. The chain is built from TRBV15 and TRBJ1-1; the D is unclear. The V end lost 0 bases, the J end lost 1 base, and 12 bases lay between the germline ends. Germline CDR1 reads LNHNV; CDR2 reads YYDKDF (reference sequence). There are 16 residues in the CDR3. The DNA for the CDR3 is TGTGCCACCAGCAGAGATCGCGGAAAGAGGAACACTGAAGCTTTCTTT. It codes for CATSRDRGKRNTEAFF.

J is TRBJ2-5 and V is TRBV5-1, with TRBD1 identical over 9 bases. CDR3 length: 14 residues. With 7 bases clipped from V and 5 bases from J, the junction kept 9 bases outside the gene matches. CDR1 and CDR2 (germline): SGHRS, YFSETQ. CDR3 sequence reads: CASDPGTGTETQYF. The CDR3 DNA is TGCGCCAGCGACCCCGGGACAGGGACTGAGACCCAGTACTTC.

This clone was seen more than once but under ten times. This chain joins TRBV7-9 and TRBJ2-5; TRBD2 aligns across 7 bases. This CDR3 is 17 amino acids long. V shed 2 bases and J 4 bases; nucleotides not matched to a gene: 13. The germline gives CDR1 SEHNR, CDR2 FQNEAQ (reference sequence). This CDR3 is CASSLPLSREGAETQYF. The CDR3 nucleotides read TGTGCCAGCAGCTTACCTCTCTCCAGGGAGGGTGCAGAGACCCAGTACTTC.

V is TRBV29-1 and J is TRBJ2-1; D gene uncertain. Germline values: CDR1 SQVTM, CDR2 ANQGSEA. The length of the CDR3 is 11 residues. Trimming left V 0 bases short and J 7 bases short, with 4 bases between. CDR3 coding DNA: TGCAGCGTTGAAGATATAAATGAGCAGTTCTTC. This gives the protein CSVEDINEQFF.

This clone has only a few counts. The chain links TRBV19 to TRBJ1-1; D is perhaps TRBD1 (6 bases). The CDR3 is made up of 12 amino acids. CDR1 and CDR2 (germline): LNHDA, SQIVND (reference sequence). V dropped 6 bases and J dropped 6 bases, with 11 bases sitting between them. In nucleotides, the CDR3 is TGTGCCAGTAGGGCGCCAGGGGCTGAAGCTTTCTTT. The encoded protein is CASRAPGAEAFF. The full variable domain, completed using reference TRBV19 and TRBJ1-1, is DGGITQSPKYLFRKEGQNVTLSCEQNLNHDAMYWYRQDPGQGLRLIYYSQIVNDFQKGDIAEGYSVSREKKESFPLTVTSAQKNPTAFYLCASRAPGAEAFFGQGTRLTVV.

The gene calls are TRBV4-1 and TRBJ2-5; D is uncertain. This CDR3 spans 12 amino acids. V lost 1 base, J lost 4 bases, and 4 bases lay in between. The germline V gene has CDR1 MGHRA and CDR2 YSYEKL. The CDR3: CASSQAGETQYF. The CDR3 nucleotides read TGCGCCAGCAGCCAAGCCGGAGAGACCCAGTACTTC.

Details on this clone: Without the conserved terminal phenylalanine or tryptophan, this CDR3 likely stems from a read error. The chain has TRBV2 and TRBJ1-3; D is ambiguous. The CDR3 extends over 15 amino acids. V was cut by 4 bases and J by 0 bases, with 10 bases left in between. The germline CDR1 and CDR2 sequences are SNHLY and FYNNEI. For the CDR3, the DNA is TGTGCCAGCAGTGGCGGGATCCTCTCTGGAAACACCATATATGTT. Translated, it gives CASSGGILSGNTIYV.

This clone was seen more than once but under ten times. This sequence joins TRBV28 and TRBJ2-5; 7 bases fit TRBD2. The CDR3 loop spans 15 amino acids. Germline CDR1 and CDR2: MDHEN and SYDVKM. V trimming: 6 bases; J trimming: 0 bases; junction bases outside the gene matches: 7. The DNA for the CDR3 is TGTGCCAGCAGGCGGGGGAGGGGTCACCAAGAGACCCAGTACTTC. The encoded protein is CASRRGRGHQETQYF.

The rearrangement uses TRBV19 and TRBJ1-2; no clear D. Deletions cut 3 bases from V and 2 bases from J, with 22 bases between. The CDR3 sequence is 18 residues long. Germline CDR1 and CDR2: LNHDA and SQIVND (reference sequence). The CDR3 here is CASSMSLNRGGRNYGYTF. The CDR3 DNA sequence: TGTGCCAGTAGTATGTCCCTAAATCGTGGAGGGAGGAACTATGGCTACACCTTC. The entire variable domain, with the rest obtained from reference TRBV19 and TRBJ1-2, is as follows: DGGITQSPKYLFRKEGQNVTLSCEQNLNHDAMYWYRQDPGQGLRLIYYSQIVNDFQKGDIAEGYSVSREKKESFPLTVTSAQKNPTAFYLCASSMSLNRGGRNYGYTFGSGTRLTVV.

CDR3 sequence: CASSLRDRGLATNEKLFF. In DNA, the CDR3 is TGTGCCAGCAGCTTACGGGACAGGGGACTTGCAACTAATGAAAAACTGTTTTTT. The genes are TRBV7-6 and TRBJ1-4; 10 bases are a match to TRBD1. Unmatched junction bases numbered 6, after V lost 2 bases and J lost 0 bases. The CDR3 sequence is 18 residues long. Germline-derived CDR1 and CDR2 are SGHVS and FNYEAQ.

The chain couples TRBV18 to TRBJ2-5; the D is unclear. Trimming stripped 6 bases from V and 1 base from J, with 12 bases between. Germline assignment: CDR1 KGHSH and CDR2 LQKENI. The CDR3 spans 14 residues. CDR3 coding DNA: TGTGCCAGCTCCCTGGTACAGCTCCAAGAGACCCAGTACTTC. Translating it yields CASSLVQLQETQYF.

In its sample, this clone was seen a few times. The chain combines TRBV21-1 with TRBJ2-1; no DNA check was done on the table's D call, TRBD2. TRBV21-1 is marked as a pseudogene. The CDR3 length is 18 residues. CDR3 nucleotide sequence: TGTGCCAGCAGCAAAGCGGGGACTAGCGGGGGAGCCTACAATGAGCAGTTCTTC. Its translation is CASSKAGTSGGAYNEQFF.

The CDR3 sequence: CAISPARVAGGYEQYF. CDR3 coding DNA: TGTGCCATCAGTCCGGCCCGGGTAGCGGGGGGGTACGAGCAGTACTTC. The chain employs TRBV10-3 and TRBJ2-7; 11 nucleotides align to TRBD2. V shed 5 bases, J shed 4 bases, and the junction held 10 bases outside the gene matches. Germline values: CDR1 ENHRY, CDR2 SYGVKD. The length of the CDR3 is 16 residues.

This clone was detected ten times or more. The rearrangement uses TRBV5-1 and TRBJ1-3; TRBD1 matches 8 bases. The germline gives CDR1 SGHRS, CDR2 YFSETQ. V shed 3 bases and J 4 bases; nucleotides not matched to a gene: 15. This CDR3 has 18 residues. As DNA, the CDR3 is TGCGCCAGCAGCTGGACCTCCATAGGGACAGGATTAGGAAACACCATATATTTT. This encodes CASSWTSIGTGLGNTIYF.

The V gene is TRBV5-1, the J gene TRBJ2-2, with 7 nucleotides matching TRBD1. Germline V CDR1 and CDR2: SGHRS, YFSETQ. CDR3 length: 15 residues. Trimming removed 4 bases from V and 0 bases from J; junction bases left unmatched: 3. The CDR3 spells CASSRGQTNTGELFF. The DNA of the CDR3 is TGCGCCAGCAGCCGGGGACAGACGAACACCGGGGAGCTGTTTTTT.

Only a few counts were recorded for this clone. V gene TRBV7-2 combines with J gene TRBJ1-2; D perhaps matches TRBD1 (5 bases). V gave up 5 bases and J gave up 2 bases, with 15 bases separating them. Per germline, CDR1 SGHTA and CDR2 FQGNSA. The CDR3 runs 15 residues. The CDR3 DNA reads TGTGCCAGCAGCGCAGACAGAGTTTTAAACTATGGCTACACCTTC. Protein product: CASSADRVLNYGYTF.

This clone came up a few times. The chain recombines TRBV2 with TRBJ1-5, with 7 bases matching TRBD1. The germline CDR1 and CDR2 sequences are SNHLY and FYNNEI. The CDR3 totals 14 residues. Unmatched junction bases numbered 3, after V lost 6 bases and J lost 1 base. This CDR3 is CASSPGQSNQPQHF. In nucleotides, the CDR3 is TGTGCCAGCAGCCCGGGACAGAGCAATCAGCCCCAGCATTTT.

V usage is TRBV16 and J usage is TRBJ1-3, with D unclear. The CDR3 length is 14 residues. V was clipped by 0 bases and J by 4 bases, with 7 bases between them. Looked up from germline, CDR1 is KGHSY and CDR2 is FQNENV. The DNA of the CDR3 is TGTGCCAGCAGCCAATCAGGCGGCGGAAACACCATATATTTT. Protein product: CASSQSGGGNTIYF.

This clone was recorded a few times. The gene calls are TRBV10-3 and TRBJ1-1; D unresolved. This CDR3 is built from 12 residues. Per germline, CDR1 ENHRY and CDR2 SYGVKD. The V gene lost 3 bases and the J gene lost 1 base, with 3 bases spanning the gap. Here the CDR3 reads CAISDGNTEAFF. The CDR3 DNA is TGTGCCATCAGTGACGGGAACACTGAAGCTTTCTTT.

This clone has ten or more counts. The chain couples TRBV7-6 to TRBJ2-7; TRBD2 matches at 11 bases. In germline, CDR1 is SGHVS, CDR2 FNYEAQ. The V segment lost 3 bases and the J segment 4 bases; nucleotides outside the gene matches: 8. The CDR3 covers 16 residues. CDR3 amino acids: CASSFASGTSGYEQYF. Here the CDR3 DNA reads TGTGCCAGCAGCTTCGCGTCCGGGACTAGCGGATACGAGCAGTACTTC.